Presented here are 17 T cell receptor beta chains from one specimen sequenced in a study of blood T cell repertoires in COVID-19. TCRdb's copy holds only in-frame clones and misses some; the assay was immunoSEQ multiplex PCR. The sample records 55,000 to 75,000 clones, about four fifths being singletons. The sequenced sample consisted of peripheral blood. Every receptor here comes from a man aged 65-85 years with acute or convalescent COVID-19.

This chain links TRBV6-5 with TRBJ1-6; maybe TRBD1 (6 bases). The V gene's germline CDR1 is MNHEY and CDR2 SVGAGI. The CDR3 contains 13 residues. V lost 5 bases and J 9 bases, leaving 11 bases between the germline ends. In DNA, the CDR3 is TGTGCCAGCAGTCAGGGGATCCGTTCACCCCTCCACTTT. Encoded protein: CASSQGIRSPLHF.

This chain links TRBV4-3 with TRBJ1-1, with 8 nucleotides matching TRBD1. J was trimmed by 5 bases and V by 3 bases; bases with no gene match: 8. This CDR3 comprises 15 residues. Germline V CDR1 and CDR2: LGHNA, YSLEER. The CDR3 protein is CASSQYSGGRTEAFF. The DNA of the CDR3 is TGCGCCAGCAGCCAGTATTCAGGGGGCAGGACTGAAGCTTTCTTT.

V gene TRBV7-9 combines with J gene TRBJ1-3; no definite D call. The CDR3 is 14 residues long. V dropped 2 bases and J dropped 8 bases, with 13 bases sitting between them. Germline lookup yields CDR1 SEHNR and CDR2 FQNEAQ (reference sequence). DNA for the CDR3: TGTGCCAGCAGCTTAATGGCTACGGGAGACACCATATATTTT. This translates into CASSLMATGDTIYF.

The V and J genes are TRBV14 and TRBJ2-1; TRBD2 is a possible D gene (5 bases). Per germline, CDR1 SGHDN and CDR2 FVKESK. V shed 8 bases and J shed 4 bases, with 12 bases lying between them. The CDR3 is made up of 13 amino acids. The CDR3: CASQTSYYNEQFF. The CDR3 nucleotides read TGTGCCAGCCAAACTAGTTATTACAATGAGCAGTTCTTC.

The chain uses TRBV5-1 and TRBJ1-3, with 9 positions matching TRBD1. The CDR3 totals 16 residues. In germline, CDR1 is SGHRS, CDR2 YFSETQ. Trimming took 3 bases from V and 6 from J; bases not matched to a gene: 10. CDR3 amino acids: CASSYPGQGTQNTIYF. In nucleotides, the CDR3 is TGCGCCAGCAGCTACCCGGGACAGGGTACTCAAAACACCATATATTTT.

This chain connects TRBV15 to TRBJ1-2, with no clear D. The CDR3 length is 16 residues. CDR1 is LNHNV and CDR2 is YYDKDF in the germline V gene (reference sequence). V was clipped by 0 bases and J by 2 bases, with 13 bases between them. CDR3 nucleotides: TGTGCCACCAGCAGAGATGGAGAGGCCCTAAACTATGGCTACACCTTC. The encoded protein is CATSRDGEALNYGYTF.

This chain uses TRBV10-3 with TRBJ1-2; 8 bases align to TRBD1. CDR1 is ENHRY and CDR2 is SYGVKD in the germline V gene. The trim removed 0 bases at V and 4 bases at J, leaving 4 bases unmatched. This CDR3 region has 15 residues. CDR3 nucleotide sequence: TGTGCCATCAGTGAGTCGCCAGGGGGCCTCTATGGCTACACCTTC. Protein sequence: CAISESPGGLYGYTF.

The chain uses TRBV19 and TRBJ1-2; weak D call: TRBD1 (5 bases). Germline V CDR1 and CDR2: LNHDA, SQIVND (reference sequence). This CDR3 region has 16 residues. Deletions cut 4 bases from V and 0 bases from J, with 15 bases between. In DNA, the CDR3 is TGTGCCAGTAGTAGGCGGGGGAGCAGAACTAACTATGGCTACACCTTC. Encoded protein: CASSRRGSRTNYGYTF.

The CDR3 region has the DNA TGTGCCTGGAGATCAGTAGGCTACACCTTC. Encoded protein: CAWRSVGYTF. The V gene is TRBV30, the J gene TRBJ1-2; D is ambiguous. This CDR3 spans 10 amino acids. Germline CDR1 reads GTSNPN; CDR2 reads SVGIG (reference sequence). With 3 bases removed from V and 8 bases from J, the gap between germline ends came to 7 bases.

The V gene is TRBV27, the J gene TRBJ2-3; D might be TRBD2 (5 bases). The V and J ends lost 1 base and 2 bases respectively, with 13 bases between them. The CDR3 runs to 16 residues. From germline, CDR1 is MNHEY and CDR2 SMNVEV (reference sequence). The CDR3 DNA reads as TGTGCCAGCAGTTTATACAGCGGAGCCTTCACAGATACGCAGTATTTT. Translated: CASSLYSGAFTDTQYF.

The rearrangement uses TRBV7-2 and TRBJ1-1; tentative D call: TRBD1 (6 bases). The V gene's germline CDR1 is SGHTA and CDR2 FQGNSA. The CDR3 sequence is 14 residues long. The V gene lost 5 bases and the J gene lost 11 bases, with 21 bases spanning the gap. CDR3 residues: CASSPGGQRTAAFF. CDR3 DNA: TGTGCCAGCAGCCCCGGCGGACAGAGGACCGCCGCTTTCTTT.

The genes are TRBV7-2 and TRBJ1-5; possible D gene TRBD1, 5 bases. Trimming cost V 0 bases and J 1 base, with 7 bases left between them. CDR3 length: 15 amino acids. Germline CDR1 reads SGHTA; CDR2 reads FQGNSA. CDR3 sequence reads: CASSLAPGSNQPQHF. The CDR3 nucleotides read TGTGCCAGCAGCTTAGCGCCAGGGAGCAATCAGCCCCAGCATTTT.

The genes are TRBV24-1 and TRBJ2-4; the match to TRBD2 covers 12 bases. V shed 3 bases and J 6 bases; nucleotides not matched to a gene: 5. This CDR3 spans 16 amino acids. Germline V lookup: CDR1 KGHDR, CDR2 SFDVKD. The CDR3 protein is CATSDPLAGGTNIQYF. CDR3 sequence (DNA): TGTGCCACCAGTGATCCTCTAGCGGGAGGGACAAACATTCAGTACTTC.

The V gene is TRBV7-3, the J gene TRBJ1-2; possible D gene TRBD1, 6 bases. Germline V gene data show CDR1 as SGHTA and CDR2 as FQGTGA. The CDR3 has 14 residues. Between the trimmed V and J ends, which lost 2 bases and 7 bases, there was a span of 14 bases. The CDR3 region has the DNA TGTGCCAGCAGCTTATCGCCTTCAGGGGTTGGCTACACCTTC. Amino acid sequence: CASSLSPSGVGYTF.

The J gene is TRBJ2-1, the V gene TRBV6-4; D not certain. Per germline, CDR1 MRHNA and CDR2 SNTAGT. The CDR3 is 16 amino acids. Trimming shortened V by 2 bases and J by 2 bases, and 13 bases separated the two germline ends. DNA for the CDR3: TGTGCCAGCAGTGACCCTCAAGCTACTACCTACAATGAGCAGTTCTTC. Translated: CASSDPQATTYNEQFF.

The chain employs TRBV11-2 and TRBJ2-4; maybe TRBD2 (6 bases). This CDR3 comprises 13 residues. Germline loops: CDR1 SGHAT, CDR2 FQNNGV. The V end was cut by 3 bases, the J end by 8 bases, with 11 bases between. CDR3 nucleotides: TGTGCCAGCAGCTTTCTCAGGGAGGACATTCAGTACTTC. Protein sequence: CASSFLREDIQYF.

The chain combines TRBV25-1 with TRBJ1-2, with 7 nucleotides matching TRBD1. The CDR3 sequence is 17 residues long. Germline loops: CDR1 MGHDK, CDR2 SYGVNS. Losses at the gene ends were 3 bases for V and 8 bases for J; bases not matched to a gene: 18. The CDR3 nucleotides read TGTGCCAGCAGTGATGAGACCGCCGGGACAGCCGCTATCGGCTACACCTTC. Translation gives CASSDETAGTAAIGYTF.